This T cell receptor beta chain was recovered during a study of blood T cell repertoires in COVID-19. The wider study: The United States, Italy and Spain provided the acute and convalescent COVID-19 samples. In each case, the material was cDNA or gDNA derived from T cells, B-cell-depleted T cells, or PBMCs.

Original data processing: By means of reference gene primer amplification, nucleated cell counts were estimated. Using immunoSEQ multiplex PCR, the repertoire was profiled, and TCRdb retains in-frame clones only, with some absent. From that table come the V and J calls and clone size; the DNA was used to work out D and trimming. In the table there are roughly 250,000 clones, approximately 92% of which are singletons. The CDR3 is made up of 12 amino acids. Losses at the gene ends were 8 bases for V and 6 bases for J; bases not matched to a gene: 6. Germline-derived CDR1 and CDR2 are SQVTM and ANQGSEA.

Input material: PBMCs or T cells enriched from blood (not recorded which). This sequence originates from a woman aged 18-35 years who had recovered from COVID-19. V usage is TRBV29-1 and J usage is TRBJ2-2; 7 bases map to TRBD1. The CDR3 loop is CSFRGLPGELFF. CDR3 coding DNA: TGCAGCTTCAGGGGGTTACCCGGGGAGCTGTTTTTT.